The 15 T cell receptor beta chains reported below all come from one sample, sequenced in a study of shared clonotypes between healthy human individuals. Only CD45RO-negative cells positively selected for CCR7 counted as naive CD8 cells, so terminally differentiated effector memory CD45RA+ cells were excluded. Only in-frame clones appear in the TCRdb table, and some are missing; sequencing was by immunoSEQ multiplex PCR. The data contain roughly 1,800,000 clones, about 95% of them singletons. The sample taken for sequencing was naive CD8+ T cells sorted from blood. The receptor set was obtained from a man aged 18 to 29 in good health.

The chain carries TRBV27 and TRBJ2-7; 8 nucleotides match TRBD1. The CDR3 covers 13 residues. Looked up from germline, CDR1 is MNHEY and CDR2 is SMNVEV (reference sequence). The trim removed 8 bases at V and 1 base at J, leaving 4 bases unmatched. The CDR3 DNA sequence: TGTGCCAGCTTCGGGACAGGATCCTACGAGCAGTACTTC. Its protein product is CASFGTGSYEQYF.

The chain recombines TRBV7-9 with TRBJ2-7, with TRBD2 matching 9 bases. The CDR3 runs to 17 residues. V trimming: 1 base; J trimming: 2 bases; junction bases outside the gene matches: 9. Per the germline V gene, CDR1 is SEHNR and CDR2 is FQNEAQ (reference sequence). The CDR3 nucleotides are TGTGCCAGCAGCTTAGTGGGCGGGAGGGGCATTACCTACGAGCAGTACTTC. The encoded protein is CASSLVGGRGITYEQYF.

The rearrangement uses TRBV28 and TRBJ2-7; D unresolved. The ends were cut back, 1 base at V and 3 bases at J, with 10 bases in the middle. The length of the CDR3 is 14 residues. From germline, CDR1 is MDHEN and CDR2 SYDVKM. The chain's CDR3 is CASSLSDPGYEQYF. The DNA of the CDR3 is TGTGCCAGCAGTTTATCCGACCCCGGCTACGAGCAGTACTTC.

The rearrangement links TRBV5-6 to TRBJ2-7; D is ambiguous. Trimming shortened V by 7 bases and J by 4 bases, and 15 bases separated the two germline ends. This CDR3 contains 13 residues. Per the germline V gene, CDR1 is SGHDT and CDR2 is YYEEEE. The CDR3 DNA is TGTGCCAGCCAGCCGGGCCCTACATACGAGCAGTACTTC. It yields the protein CASQPGPTYEQYF.

The chain carries TRBV2 and TRBJ1-1; no reliable D call. The CDR3 is 16 amino acids. Deletions cut 9 bases from V and 0 bases from J, with 20 bases between. Germline V CDR1 and CDR2: SNHLY, FYNNEI. The CDR3 DNA reads TGTGCCAGTCTACCCCGAACGGGGAGGGTGAACACTGAAGCTTTCTTT. This translates into CASLPRTGRVNTEAFF.

The rearrangement uses TRBV9 and TRBJ1-2; D possibly corresponds to TRBD1 (6 bases). This CDR3 is built from 13 residues. V lost 3 bases, J lost 8 bases, and 14 bases lay in between. The germline V gene encodes CDR1 SGDLS and CDR2 YYNGEE. The DNA for the CDR3 is TGTGCCAGCAGCGCACAGGGTGTAGGAGGCTACACCTTC. Translated, it gives CASSAQGVGGYTF. Full variable domain (remainder filled in from reference TRBV9 and TRBJ1-2): DSGVTQTPKHLITATGQRVTLRCSPRSGDLSVYWYQQSLDQGLQFLIQYYNGEERAKGNILERFSAQQFPDLHSELNLSSLELGDSALYFCASSAQGVGGYTFGSGTRLTVV.

The chain recombines TRBV5-1 with TRBJ1-5; TRBD1 matches 8 bases. Losses at the gene ends were 3 bases for V and 9 bases for J; bases not matched to a gene: 8. The CDR3 loop spans 14 amino acids. CDR1 and CDR2 (germline): SGHRS, YFSETQ. The CDR3 DNA follows: TGCGCCAGCAGCTGGGAACCTACAGGGGGGCCCCAGCATTTT. It encodes CASSWEPTGGPQHF.

CDR3 residues: CASSDVGEGIGNTIYF. The CDR3 DNA is TGCGCCAGCAGTGATGTGGGGGAAGGCATTGGAAACACCATATATTTT. This chain uses TRBV10-2 with TRBJ1-3, with D perhaps TRBD1 (5 bases). Trimming cost V 3 bases and J 3 bases, with 15 bases left between them. This CDR3 spans 16 amino acids. The germline CDR1 and CDR2 sequences are WSHSY and SAAADI.

As DNA, the CDR3 is TGTGCCAGCAGCTCAGAGACTAGCGACCACGAGCAGTACTTC. It translates to CASSSETSDHEQYF. The chain has TRBV12-1 and TRBJ2-7; the DNA was not compared with TRBD2, the D call given in the table. TRBV12-1 corresponds to a pseudogene. The CDR3 totals 14 residues.

The rearrangement links TRBV5-4 to TRBJ1-1; 7 bases agree with TRBD1. This CDR3 region has 14 residues. The germline gives CDR1 SGHNT, CDR2 YYREEE (reference sequence). The J segment lost 4 bases and the V segment lost 2 bases, leaving 5 bases of the junction unmatched. CDR3 DNA: TGTGCCAGCAGCTTCGACAGGGACGGCACTGAAGCTTTCTTT. Amino acids: CASSFDRDGTEAFF.

This sequence joins TRBV11-3 and TRBJ2-1; D assignment may be TRBD1 or TRBD2 (5 bases each). Germline assignment: CDR1 SGHNT and CDR2 YENEEA. This CDR3 has 14 residues. V was pared by 5 bases and J by 9 bases, with 17 bases between. The DNA of the CDR3 is TGTGCCAGCAGCGAGCCGGGACGACACCCTGAGCAGTTCTTC. It yields the protein CASSEPGRHPEQFF.

As regards this clone: Other DNA sequences within the sample encode an identical CDR3. V usage is TRBV9 and J usage is TRBJ1-1; the D is unclear. CDR1 and CDR2 (germline): SGDLS, YYNGEE. Between the trimmed V and J ends, which lost 0 bases and 0 bases, there was a span of 9 bases. The CDR3 runs to 15 residues. CDR3 DNA sequence: TGTGCCAGCAGCGTAGCCGGTGTGATGAACACTGAAGCTTTCTTT. Its translation: CASSVAGVMNTEAFF.

The chain has TRBV5-1 and TRBJ1-6, with D tentatively TRBD1 (6 bases). CDR3 length equals 19 residues. V was trimmed by 0 bases and J by 0 bases, leaving 16 bases between them. In germline, CDR1 is SGHRS, CDR2 YFSETQ. The CDR3, as DNA: TGCGCCAGCAGCTTGGACGGGACACGACTAAGCTCCTATAATTCACCCCTCCACTTT. Residues: CASSLDGTRLSSYNSPLHF. Full variable domain (remainder filled in from reference TRBV5-1 and TRBJ1-6): KAGVTQTPRYLIKTRGQQVTLSCSPISGHRSVSWYQQTPGQGLQFLFEYFSETQRNKGNFPGRFSGRQFSNSRSEMNVSTLELGDSALYLCASSLDGTRLSSYNSPLHFGNGTRLTVT.

This sequence joins TRBV4-1 and TRBJ2-7, with D perhaps being TRBD1 or TRBD2 (5 bases each). V was clipped by 2 bases and J by 3 bases, with 14 bases between them. Germline CDR1 reads MGHRA; CDR2 reads YSYEKL. The CDR3 has 15 amino acids. The CDR3 sequence is CASSQYEGQHYEQYF. CDR3 coding DNA: TGCGCCAGCAGCCAATACGAGGGGCAGCACTACGAGCAGTACTTC.

CDR3 nucleotide sequence: TGCGCCAGCAGCTTGGGGCAGACTGCAACTAATGAAAAACTGTTTTTT. This encodes CASSLGQTATNEKLFF. The rearrangement joins TRBV5-1 to TRBJ1-4; D remains ambiguous. The V and J ends lost 0 bases and 0 bases respectively, with 9 bases between them. The length of the CDR3 is 16 residues. Germline V lookup: CDR1 SGHRS, CDR2 YFSETQ.